Listed below are T cell receptor beta chains from one sample, sequenced in a study of blood T cell repertoires in COVID-19. Method: immunoSEQ multiplex PCR; TCRdb's copy keeps in-frame clones and lacks some. The sample holds approximately 250,000 clones, 85% to 90% seen once. The material sequenced was PBMCs or T cells enriched from blood (not recorded which). These receptors came from a woman in her sixties or seventies in a cohort exposed to, infected with or recovered from COVID-19 (not recorded which). CDR3s include the opening cysteine and the closing phenylalanine or tryptophan. The order of the fields is J gene, V gene, D gene, clone size, CDR3 protein, CDR3 DNA. The D gene is left open where the match is weak. Expanded clones are given a class, and other clones once, few, many or no size at all.

TRBJ1-3	TRBV29-1	.	.	CSVAASSSGNTIYF	TGCAGCGTTGCCGCTTCGAGCTCTGGAAACACCATATATTTT
TRBJ1-4	TRBV9	TRBD1	.	CASSADRGNEKLFF	TGTGCCAGCAGCGCTGACAGGGGAAATGAAAAACTGTTTTTT
TRBJ2-7	TRBV7-2	TRBD2	.	CASSLLGLAGTEQYF	TGTGCCAGCAGCTTACTGGGACTAGCGGGTACCGAGCAGTACTTC
TRBJ1-1	TRBV6-5	.	.	CASTPGGVMNTEAFF	TGTGCCAGCACCCCCGGGGGGGTCATGAACACTGAAGCTTTCTTT
TRBJ2-4	TRBV9	TRBD1	.	CASSVEATGGFHIQYF	TGTGCCAGCAGCGTAGAGGCGACAGGGGGCTTCCACATTCAGTACTTC
TRBJ2-3	TRBV24-1	.	.	CATSDQAEGTDTQYF	TGTGCCACCAGTGATCAAGCGGAGGGCACAGATACGCAGTATTTT
TRBJ2-5	TRBV7-2	TRBD2	.	CASSLEAQRGTQYF	TGTGCCAGCAGCTTAGAGGCGCAGCGGGGGACCCAGTACTTC
TRBJ1-1	TRBV19	.	once	CASSIWFGQGQNTEAFF	TGTGCCAGTAGTATCTGGTTCGGGCAGGGGCAGAACACTGAAGCTTTCTTT
TRBJ2-6	TRBV4-2	TRBD2	.	CASSHKIGLAESSGANVLTF	TGTGCCAGCAGTCACAAGATAGGACTAGCGGAATCCTCTGGGGCCAACGTCCTGACTTTC
TRBJ1-1	TRBV10-3	.	.	CAINAAGLNTEAFF	TGTGCCATCAATGCGGCAGGGCTGAACACTGAAGCTTTCTTT
TRBJ2-1	TRBV7-2	TRBD1	.	CASSRPGQGRSSYNEQFF	TGTGCCAGCAGCCGTCCGGGACAGGGTAGGAGCTCCTACAATGAGCAGTTCTTC
TRBJ2-2	TRBV7-9	.	.	CASSLQRGAQVGELFF	TGTGCCAGCAGCTTACAACGGGGGGCGCAGGTCGGGGAGCTGTTTTTT
TRBJ1-6	TRBV7-3	TRBD1	.	CASSSDRMGSPLHF	TGTGCCAGCAGCTCGGACAGGATGGGGTCACCCCTCCACTTT
TRBJ1-5	TRBV2	.	.	CASSGTSYSNQPQHF	TGTGCCAGCTCGGGGACAAGTTATAGCAATCAGCCCCAGCATTTT
TRBJ2-1	TRBV24-1	TRBD1	.	CATSDPGQGADNEQFF	TGTGCCACCAGTGATCCTGGACAGGGGGCTGACAATGAGCAGTTCTTC
TRBJ2-1	TRBV19	TRBD2	.	CASQTVAGEYEQFF	TGTGCCAGTCAGACGGTAGCGGGAGAATATGAGCAGTTCTTC
TRBJ2-5	TRBV30	.	.	CASGQKQETQYF	TGTGCCTCTGGACAGAAACAAGAGACCCAGTACTTC
TRBJ2-3	TRBV27	.	.	CASRPVLGAGTDTQYF	TGTGCCAGCAGGCCGGTTTTAGGGGCCGGCACAGATACGCAGTATTTT
TRBJ2-7	TRBV10-3	.	.	CAISEGERAEGQYF	TGTGCCATCAGTGAGGGGGAGAGAGCGGAAGGGCAGTACTTC
TRBJ2-7	TRBV9	TRBD2	once	CASSVRAGAGEQYF	TGTGCCAGCAGCGTAAGGGCGGGAGCCGGCGAGCAGTACTTC
TRBJ2-1	TRBV7-2	TRBD1	.	CASSRMGTGEGFGQFF	TGTGCCAGCAGCCGTATGGGGACAGGGGAGGGTTTCGGGCAGTTCTTC
TRBJ2-2	TRBV9	TRBD1	.	CASSVDRGANTGELFF	TGTGCCAGCAGCGTAGACAGGGGCGCGAACACCGGGGAGCTGTTTTTT
TRBJ2-6	TRBV27	TRBD1	.	CASRQTGAPSGANVLTF	TGTGCCAGCAGGCAGACAGGGGCGCCCTCTGGGGCCAACGTCCTGACTTTC
TRBJ2-5	TRBV28	TRBD2	.	CASRTSGRYQETQYF	TGTGCCAGCCGAACTAGCGGGAGGTACCAAGAGACCCAGTACTTC
TRBJ1-6	TRBV7-2	.	.	CASRDILKSYNSPLHF	TGTGCCAGCAGGGACATACTTAAATCTTATAATTCACCCCTCCACTTT
TRBJ2-6	TRBV28	TRBD2	.	CASSSLAGGFSGANVLTF	TGTGCCAGCAGTAGTTTAGCGGGAGGATTCTCTGGGGCCAACGTCCTGACTTTC
TRBJ1-2	TRBV30	.	.	CAWKLNPTKPYGYTF	TGTGCCTGGAAACTAAACCCTACGAAACCCTATGGCTACACCTTC
TRBJ2-7	TRBV7-8	.	.	CASSVTVLYEQYF	TGTGCCAGCAGCGTGACAGTTCTATACGAGCAGTACTTC
TRBJ2-3	TRBV28	TRBD1	.	CASSSDGQGSDTQYF	TGTGCCAGCAGCAGCGACGGACAGGGGAGTGATACGCAGTATTTT
TRBJ2-5	TRBV28	TRBD2	.	CASSGLAERYQETQYF	TGTGCCAGCAGTGGACTAGCGGAGCGGTACCAAGAGACCCAGTACTTC
TRBJ2-2	TRBV6-2/TRBV6-3	.	.	CASSRTANTGELFF	TGTGCCAGCAGTCGGACAGCGAACACCGGGGAGCTGTTTTTT
TRBJ1-5	TRBV19	TRBD1	.	CASSIGQGRNQPQHF	TGTGCCAGTAGTATTGGACAGGGTCGCAATCAGCCCCAGCATTTT
TRBJ2-1	TRBV7-2	TRBD2	.	CASSLAHGLAGFMDEQFF	TGTGCCAGCAGCTTAGCCCACGGACTAGCGGGATTCATGGATGAGCAGTTCTTC
TRBJ1-4	TRBV5-4	TRBD1	.	CASSLGGGEEKLFF	TGTGCCAGCAGCTTGGGAGGGGGCGAGGAAAAACTGTTTTTT
TRBJ1-2	TRBV28	.	.	CASSLPLGGVYGYTF	TGTGCCAGCAGTTTACCCCTCGGGGGAGTCTATGGCTACACCTTC
TRBJ2-3	TRBV7-3	TRBD1	.	CASSLYRTGGSTDTQYF	TGTGCCAGCAGCTTATATCGGACAGGGGGTAGCACAGATACGCAGTATTTT
TRBJ1-3	TRBV28	.	.	CASSLSVAGRSGNTIYF	TGTGCCAGCAGTTTATCCGTGGCAGGGAGGTCTGGAAACACCATATATTTT
TRBJ1-3	TRBV10-3	.	.	CAISGGLEDTIYF	TGTGCCATCAGTGGAGGCTTAGAAGACACCATATATTTT
TRBJ2-5	TRBV6-2/TRBV6-3	TRBD1	.	CASSTDRKGQETQYF	TGTGCCAGCAGCACGGACAGGAAGGGCCAAGAGACCCAGTACTTC
TRBJ1-6	TRBV5-6	.	.	CASSRGEALHF	TGTGCCAGCAGCAGAGGGGAGGCCCTCCACTTT
TRBJ1-6	TRBV6-5	TRBD1	.	CASSRTGWSSPLHF	TGTGCCAGCTCCCGGACAGGTTGGTCGTCACCCCTCCACTTT
TRBJ1-1	TRBV7-3	.	once	CASSLGGFNTEAFF	TGTGCCAGCAGTTTGGGGGGGTTCAACACTGAAGCTTTCTTT
TRBJ2-1	TRBV5-1	.	.	CASSPRDSYNEQFF	TGCGCCAGCAGCCCGCGAGACTCGTACAATGAGCAGTTCTTC